Each of the 8 T cell receptor beta chains below was sequenced from the same sample in a study of blood T cell repertoires in COVID-19. Some clones are missing from TCRdb's copy, which holds only in-frame ones; the method was immunoSEQ multiplex PCR. The profile shows nearly 80,000 clones, roughly 80% of them singletons. Sequences were obtained from peripheral blood. Source of these receptors: a man in his fifties or sixties with active or convalescent COVID-19.

The sample holds one count of this clone. V usage is TRBV7-2 and J usage is TRBJ2-7, with 7 bases identical to TRBD1. Germline trimming cut 5 bases from V and 0 bases from J; bases unmatched to any gene: 4. Per the germline V gene, CDR1 is SGHTA and CDR2 is FQGNSA. The CDR3 is made up of 14 amino acids. CDR3 sequence (DNA): TGTGCCAGCAGCCTCCGGGACAGCTCCTACGAGCAGTACTTC. It yields the protein CASSLRDSSYEQYF.

This clone was counted only a few times. The chain uses TRBV9 and TRBJ1-1; possibly TRBD1 for D (5 bases). This CDR3 has 12 amino acids. V gave up 7 bases and J gave up 0 bases, with 7 bases separating them. Germline CDR1 and CDR2: SGDLS and YYNGEE. CDR3 in DNA: TGTGCCAGCGGGGGGATGAACACTGAAGCTTTCTTT. Residues: CASGGMNTEAFF.

The chain carries TRBV24-1 and TRBJ2-7; 9 bases are a match to TRBD1. Germline V gene data show CDR1 as KGHDR and CDR2 as SFDVKD. The CDR3 has 17 residues. V dropped 1 base and J dropped 2; count of bases not matched to a gene: 8. CDR3 DNA: TGTGCCACCAGTGATTTTGGGGAGGGACAGGGCCCCTACGAGCAGTACTTC. Translated, it gives CATSDFGEGQGPYEQYF.

This sequence joins TRBV15 and TRBJ1-2; TRBD1 agrees at 10 bases. V shed 2 bases and J 3 bases; nucleotides not matched to a gene: 3. The CDR3 has 15 residues. The germline V gene encodes CDR1 LNHNV and CDR2 YYDKDF (reference sequence). CDR3 nucleotide sequence: TGTGCCACCAGCAGACGAGGGACAGGGGACTATGGCTACACCTTC. Its protein product is CATSRRGTGDYGYTF.

The chain is built from TRBV4-1 and TRBJ1-5, with a weak D call TRBD1 (6 bases). The CDR3 extends over 16 amino acids. Trimming cost V 1 base and J 5 bases, with 15 bases left between them. Germline V gene sequence: CDR1 MGHRA, CDR2 YSYEKL. CDR3 DNA: TGCGCCAGCAGCCAAGTCGGGGTAGCAGGGGATCAGCCCCAGCATTTT. Translated, it gives CASSQVGVAGDQPQHF.

This chain links TRBV14 with TRBJ2-3; D might be TRBD2 (5 bases). The CDR3 totals 16 residues. V lost 3 bases to trimming and J lost 4 bases, with 17 bases between them. Germline V lookup: CDR1 SGHDN, CDR2 FVKESK. DNA of the CDR3: TGTGCCAGCAGCCATATACCCGGGAAGGGCGCAGATACGCAGTATTTT. It codes for CASSHIPGKGADTQYF.

This rearrangement joins TRBV6-5 to TRBJ2-3, with 9 bases fitting TRBD1. Trimming removed 6 bases from V and 6 bases from J; junction bases left unmatched: 7. Per germline, CDR1 MNHEY and CDR2 SVGAGI. The CDR3 loop spans 14 amino acids. CDR3 in amino acids: CASRQGTGRDTQYF. The CDR3 DNA reads as TGTGCCAGCAGGCAGGGGACAGGGAGGGATACGCAGTATTTT.

This clone was seen just once. The V and J genes are TRBV6-2 or TRBV6-3 and TRBJ1-2; the match to TRBD1 covers 8 bases. V lost 4 bases to trimming and J lost 4 bases; unmatched junction nucleotides: 8. The germline V gene encodes CDR1 MNHEY and CDR2 SVGEGT. The CDR3 is 15 amino acids. CDR3 residues: CASSFSDRGGYGYTF. The CDR3 bases are TGTGCCAGCAGTTTTTCCGACAGGGGCGGCTATGGCTACACCTTC.